Listed below are T cell receptor beta chains from one sample, sequenced in a study of cytomegalovirus exposure and HLA in healthy donors. TCRdb's copy holds only in-frame clones and misses some; the assay was immunoSEQ multiplex PCR. The sample records roughly 190,000 clones, roughly nine tenths being singletons. The sequencing input was PBMCs. The receptor source for this set is a boy younger than 10 in good health and CMV-seronegative. Both conserved end residues are trimmed from each CDR3. Clone size is stated in some rows and not others, as once, few, many or a class when expanded.

few,TRBJ2-3,TRBV6-6,ASISGTDTQY
NA,TRBJ2-3,TRBV2,ASTWGTGRFTDTQY
NA,TRBJ1-1,TRBV12-5,ASGWGRVTSEAF
NA,TRBJ1-2,TRBV6-6,ASRGHTYGYT
once,TRBJ2-3,TRBV25-1,ASSGGATSGSSDTQY
few,TRBJ1-4,TRBV4-1,ASSQRLGRVGEKLF
NA,TRBJ1-5,TRBV2,ASSEEQGYQPQH
NA,TRBJ2-2,TRBV18,ASSPTRTGPTGELF
NA,TRBJ2-3,TRBV5-3,ARSLRTSEADTQY
NA,TRBJ2-1,TRBV28,ASSSPMPGLHLDEQF
NA,TRBJ2-3,TRBV5-1,ASSLGTASTDTQY
NA,TRBJ2-3,TRBV6-6,ASSYGLAGDTQY
NA,TRBJ1-2,TRBV19,ASSFPGDGYT
NA,TRBJ2-5,TRBV4-1,ASSPALGETQY
NA,TRBJ2-7,TRBV27,ASSPGGTPSLDEQY
NA,TRBJ1-4,TRBV6-1,ASSVGQGIGEKLF
NA,TRBJ2-1,TRBV5-1,ASSSRLAGNNEQF
NA,TRBJ2-2,TRBV19,ATRMGTSIDLNTGELF
NA,TRBJ2-5,TRBV23-1,ATLGGRETQY
once,TRBJ2-7,TRBV5-1,ASSIELAVSYEQY
NA,TRBJ2-3,TRBV18,ASSPPVMAGGGDTQY
NA,TRBJ1-3,TRBV9,ASSVAAGLGNTIY
NA,TRBJ1-3,TRBV5-1,ASSLVTGDPGNTIY
once,TRBJ2-5,TRBV10-3,AIQSYREETQY
once,TRBJ2-5,TRBV7-9,SSSPRGPETQY
NA,TRBJ1-4,TRBV9,ASSVSPGINEKLF
NA,TRBJ2-1,TRBV6-5,ATTDSYNEQF
NA,TRBJ2-1,TRBV2,ASRGDRDSYNEQF
NA,TRBJ1-5,TRBV10-3,ATPDRGPQPQH
once,TRBJ2-1,TRBV6-4,ASSDSPSGGLAGAHEQF
NA,TRBJ2-1,TRBV4-2,ASSPKRASGGANEQF
NA,TRBJ1-1,TRBV30,AWSVSWQANTEAF
NA,TRBJ2-5,TRBV5-4,ASSAPGLAEETQY
NA,TRBJ2-3,TRBV5-1,ASSLGHSTDTQY
few,TRBJ2-7,TRBV5-1,ASSSFGTSGANSYEQY
NA,TRBJ1-4,TRBV28,ASSKDRVWPNEKLF
few,TRBJ2-7,TRBV6-6,ATREAQGFSYEQY
NA,TRBJ1-6,TRBV30,AWNSGNSPLH
NA,TRBJ1-1,TRBV9,ASSPRQGEGSTEAF
NA,TRBJ1-6,TRBV28,ASSLSLTGANNSPLH
NA,TRBJ1-1,TRBV19,ASTPGVGNTEAF
NA,TRBJ2-1,TRBV19,ASSTKGPALAGVPYNEQF
NA,TRBJ2-7,TRBV7-3,ASSPQGKSYEQY
NA,TRBJ2-6,TRBV7-9,ASSFGHPGASGANVLT
NA,TRBJ1-2,TRBV7-2,ASSPYPSGYT
NA,TRBJ1-3,TRBV5-1,ASSLSYIGNTIY
NA,TRBJ1-2,TRBV7-9,ASSFSRASYGYT
NA,TRBJ1-2,TRBV7-2,ASSLGQGRSDGYT
NA,TRBJ1-6,TRBV28,ASSTGQGHHNSPLH
NA,TRBJ1-4,TRBV6-5,ASSGQGDEKLF
NA,TRBJ2-5,TRBV7-8,ASTKWESGEETQY
NA,TRBJ2-5,TRBV19,ASRDRSQETQY
NA,TRBJ1-1,TRBV30,AWYRTGGKTEAF
NA,TRBJ2-2,TRBV5-1,ASSLIQGAGELF
NA,TRBJ2-3,TRBV2,ASLASGTDTQY